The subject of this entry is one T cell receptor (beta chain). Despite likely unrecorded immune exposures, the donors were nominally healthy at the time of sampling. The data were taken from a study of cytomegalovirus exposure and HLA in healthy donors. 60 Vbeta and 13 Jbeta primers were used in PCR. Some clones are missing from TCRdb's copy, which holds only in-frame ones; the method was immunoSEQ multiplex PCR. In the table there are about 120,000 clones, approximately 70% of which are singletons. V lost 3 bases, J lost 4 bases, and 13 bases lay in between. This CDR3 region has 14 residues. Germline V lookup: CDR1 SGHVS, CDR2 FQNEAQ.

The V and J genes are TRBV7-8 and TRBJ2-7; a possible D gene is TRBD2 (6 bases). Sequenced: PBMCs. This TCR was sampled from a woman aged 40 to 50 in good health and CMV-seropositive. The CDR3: CASSFRDLSYEQYF. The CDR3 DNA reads TGTGCCAGCAGCTTTCGGGACTTGTCGTACGAGCAGTACTTC.